Listed here are 8 T cell receptor beta chains from one sample, sequenced in a study of shared clonotypes between healthy human individuals. The method was immunoSEQ multiplex PCR; TCRdb's version includes in-frame clones alone and lacks a portion of them. The sample includes hundreds of thousands of clones, less than 75% of them seen just once. What was sequenced was memory CD4+ T cells sorted from blood. Stated subset: CD45RA-negative fraction. These receptors were collected from a man aged 30-40 years in good health.

This CDR3 reads CASNRDFRDGYTF. The CDR3 DNA follows: TGTGCCAGCAACAGGGACTTCCGCGATGGCTACACCTTC. The V call is TRBV28, the J call TRBJ1-2, with a tentative D call TRBD1 (6 bases). The CDR3 spans 13 residues. Germline CDR1 MDHEN, CDR2 SYDVKM. The ends were cut back, 7 bases at V and 6 bases at J, with 15 bases in the middle.

The chain is built from TRBV6-1 and TRBJ2-2; the D gene is possibly TRBD1 (6 bases). CDR1 and CDR2 (germline): MNHNS, SASEGT. V gave up 6 bases and J gave up 6 bases, with 17 bases separating them. The CDR3 consists of 15 residues. CDR3 protein: CASRKVNRDPGELFF. As DNA, the CDR3 is TGTGCCAGCAGGAAGGTCAACAGGGATCCCGGGGAGCTGTTTTTT.

This chain uses TRBV5-8 with TRBJ2-1; D is tentatively TRBD1 or TRBD2 (5 bases each). Germline values: CDR1 SGHTS, CDR2 YDEGEE. The CDR3 is 14 amino acids. The V and J ends lost 4 bases and 5 bases respectively, with 13 bases between them. The chain's CDR3 is CASSPGTKHNEQFF. For the CDR3, the DNA is TGTGCCAGCAGCCCCGGGACGAAGCACAATGAGCAGTTCTTC.

The rearrangement uses TRBV2 and TRBJ1-3; TRBD1 agrees at 8 bases. J lost 7 bases, V lost 1 base, and 12 bases had no gene match. The CDR3 has 17 amino acids. Germline loops: CDR1 SNHLY, CDR2 FYNNEI. CDR3 amino acids: CASSEDMTGEAWNTIYF. The CDR3 nucleotides are TGTGCCAGCAGTGAAGATATGACAGGGGAGGCTTGGAACACCATATATTTT. The entire variable domain, with the rest obtained from reference TRBV2 and TRBJ1-3, is as follows: EPEVTQTPSHQVTQMGQEVILRCVPISNHLYFYWYRQILGQKVEFLVSFYNNEISEKSEIFDDQFSVERPDGSNFTLKIRSTKLEDSAMYFCASSEDMTGEAWNTIYFGEGSWLTVV.

This chain joins TRBV15 and TRBJ2-3; 10 nucleotides line up with TRBD2. This CDR3 region has 15 residues. V shed 5 bases and J 6 bases; nucleotides not matched to a gene: 8. Germline V lookup: CDR1 LNHNV, CDR2 YYDKDF (reference sequence). The CDR3 is CATSEESGRGDTQYF. The CDR3 DNA sequence: TGTGCCACCAGCGAAGAAAGCGGGAGGGGGGATACGCAGTATTTT.

The chain combines TRBV2 with TRBJ2-2; no firm D call. CDR3 length: 13 residues. Germline assignment: CDR1 SNHLY and CDR2 FYNNEI. With 0 bases removed from V and 8 bases from J, the gap between germline ends came to 7 bases. Here the CDR3 reads CASSEARRGELFF. CDR3 nucleotides: TGTGCCAGCAGTGAAGCGCGTAGAGGGGAGCTGTTTTTT.

This clone was recorded many times. The same CDR3 also results from other DNA sequences found in this sample. V and J are TRBV30 and TRBJ1-5; a possible D gene is TRBD1 (6 bases). The CDR3 consists of 13 residues. The V gene lost 0 bases and the J gene lost 5 bases, with 8 bases spanning the gap. Germline V CDR1 and CDR2: GTSNPN, SVGIG (reference sequence). CDR3 coding DNA: TGTGCCTGGAGTGTACAGGGCGATCAGCCCCAGCATTTT. Translation gives CAWSVQGDQPQHF.

The chain is built from TRBV6-5 and TRBJ2-2; D not certain. Per the germline V gene, CDR1 is MNHEY and CDR2 is SVGAGI. Trimming removed 0 bases from V and 0 bases from J, with 8 bases in between. CDR3 length: 16 amino acids. CDR3 loop: CASSYSLSANTGELFF. Here the CDR3 DNA reads TGTGCCAGCAGTTACTCGCTGAGCGCGAACACCGGGGAGCTGTTTTTT.